Following are 15 T cell receptor beta chains from one sample sequenced in a study of patients and donors after allogeneic stem cell transplantation. One entry per CDR3 protein, called by TCRdb with MiXCR from the RT-PCR reads. Among over 400,000 distinct CDR3 sequences listed, roughly 17% were seen once. Sequenced material: blood, either unsorted or a sorted T cell fraction (not recorded which). These receptors were obtained from a human donor who was either an allogeneic HSCT recipient or a stem cell or donor lymphocyte infusion donor (not recorded which). It is not recorded whose cells these are; they may come from a transplant donor.

This clonotype came up many times. This chain uses TRBV6-1 with TRBJ1-6; D gene ambiguous. CDR1 is MNHNS and CDR2 is SASEGT in the germline V gene. V lost 5 bases to trimming and J lost 7 bases, with 15 bases between them. This CDR3 is 15 amino acids long. The CDR3 DNA sequence: TGTGCCAGCAGTAGTATGGGAGGGAAAAATTCACCCCTCCACTTT. This encodes CASSSMGGKNSPLHF.

This clonotype turned up a few times. The chain combines TRBV4-1 with TRBJ1-5; 7 positions match TRBD1. V dropped 4 bases and J dropped 7; count of bases not matched to a gene: 7. The CDR3 is 14 amino acids. CDR1 is MGHRA and CDR2 is YSYEKL in the germline V gene. In DNA, the CDR3 is TGCGCCAGCAGCCTCACAGGGGCAGGACAGCCCCAGCATTTT. Protein product: CASSLTGAGQPQHF.

This clonotype has just a few counts. The rearrangement joins TRBV7-9 to TRBJ2-2, with D unclear. This CDR3 has 16 residues. From germline, CDR1 is SEHNR and CDR2 FQNEAQ (reference sequence). With 2 bases removed from V and 8 bases from J, the gap between germline ends came to 18 bases. CDR3 bases: TGTGCCAGCAGCTTAATTTCCCCAACCTCCCCGGGGGAGCTGTTTTTT. Its protein product is CASSLISPTSPGELFF. The whole variable domain, remainder taken from reference TRBV7-9 and TRBJ2-2, is DTGVSQNPRHKITKRGQNVTFRCDPISEHNRLYWYRQTLGQGPEFLTYFQNEAQLEKSRLLSDRFSAERPKGSFSTLEIQRTEQGDSAMYLCASSLISPTSPGELFFGEGSRLTVL.

The rearrangement links TRBV12-3 or TRBV12-4 to TRBJ2-2; tentatively, D is TRBD2 (6 bases). Trimming stripped 2 bases from V and 0 bases from J, with 13 bases between. This CDR3 comprises 17 residues. The CDR3 bases are TGTGCCAGCAGTTTAAGGAGGAGGACTACGAACACCGGGGAGCTGTTTTTT. It codes for CASSLRRRTTNTGELFF.

This clonotype turned up a few times. The J gene is TRBJ2-1, the V gene TRBV5-6; D remains unclear. CDR3 length: 14 residues. The germline gives CDR1 SGHDT, CDR2 YYEEEE. The V gene lost 0 bases and the J gene lost 4 bases, with 8 bases spanning the gap. CDR3 nucleotides: TGTGCCAGCAGCTTGGAGACAAAATACAATGAGCAGTTCTTC. Translation gives CASSLETKYNEQFF.

This clonotype was seen more than once but under ten times. The V call is TRBV12-3 or TRBV12-4, the J call TRBJ1-1; maybe TRBD1 (5 bases). Trimming removed 4 bases at V and 9 bases at J, with 9 bases between. The CDR3 has 11 amino acids. The CDR3 sequence is CASSYGGQAFF. The CDR3 region has the DNA TGTGCCAGCAGTTACGGGGGTCAAGCTTTCTTT.

In its sample, this clonotype was seen a few times. The chain joins TRBV27 to TRBJ2-7, with 7 bases fitting TRBD1. The CDR3 has 16 amino acids. With 6 bases clipped from V and 4 bases from J, the junction kept 15 bases outside the gene matches. Germline CDR1 reads MNHEY; CDR2 reads SMNVEV (reference sequence). The chain's CDR3 is CASRQTSVGQYYEQYF. For the CDR3, the DNA is TGTGCCAGCAGACAAACCTCGGTGGGACAGTATTACGAGCAGTACTTC.

This sequence joins TRBV27 and TRBJ2-3, with 13 nucleotides matching TRBD2. Germline V CDR1 and CDR2: MNHEY, SMNVEV (reference sequence). J was trimmed by 3 bases and V by 2 bases; bases with no gene match: 5. This CDR3 spans 17 amino acids. The CDR3 DNA reads TGTGCCAGCAGTTTAGAAACTAGCGGGAGGGGGACAGATACGCAGTATTTT. Translating gives CASSLETSGRGTDTQYF.

This clonotype was recorded a few times. The chain recombines TRBV12-3 or TRBV12-4 with TRBJ1-2; D is uncertain. Trimming pared 3 bases from V and 7 bases from J, leaving 6 bases between. The CDR3 loop spans 11 amino acids. CDR3 nucleotide sequence: TGTGCCAGCAGTTTCAAGGTTGGCTACACCTTC. Its protein is CASSFKVGYTF.

In its sample, this clonotype was seen a few times. CDR3 sequence: CASRPAGNQETQYF. The CDR3 DNA follows: TGCGCCAGCAGGCCAGCGGGGAATCAAGAGACCCAGTACTTC. The genes are TRBV5-1 and TRBJ2-5, with 7 bases fitting TRBD2. Germline CDR1 SGHRS, CDR2 YFSETQ. V lost 5 bases, J lost 2 bases, and 6 bases stayed unmatched. This CDR3 has 14 residues.

V and J are TRBV21-1 and TRBJ2-7; TRBD1, as called in the table, went unchecked against the DNA. TRBV21-1 is a pseudogene. The CDR3 loop spans 16 amino acids. The CDR3, as DNA: TGTGCCAGCAGCAAAGAGGTGGGGGACCCTCTCTACGAGCAGTACTTC. Translating it yields CASSKEVGDPLYEQYF.

The J gene is TRBJ1-1, the V gene TRBV7-9; D is unclear. V dropped 2 bases and J dropped 5 bases, with 9 bases sitting between them. CDR1 and CDR2 from the germline V gene are SEHNR and FQNEAQ (reference sequence). This CDR3 comprises 13 residues. As DNA, the CDR3 is TGTGCCAGCAGCTTATGGTCGGAGACTGAAGCTTTCTTT. It specifies CASSLWSETEAFF.

This clonotype was counted ten times or more. The rearrangement links TRBV12-3 or TRBV12-4 to TRBJ2-7; possible D gene TRBD2, 6 bases. The CDR3 spans 14 residues. The ends were cut back, 6 bases at V and 1 base at J, with 13 bases in the middle. This CDR3 reads CASSRAGTSYEQYF. The CDR3 nucleotides are TGTGCCAGCAGCCGGGCAGGGACTTCCTACGAGCAGTACTTC.

The chain uses TRBV6-1 and TRBJ2-7; D is unclear. Trimming removed 6 bases at V and 3 bases at J, with 12 bases between. CDR1 is MNHNS, CDR2 SASEGT, per germline. This CDR3 comprises 13 residues. The CDR3 DNA reads as TGTGCCAGCAGCCGCGACGGAGACTACGAGCAGTACTTC. Its translation: CASSRDGDYEQYF.

The chain uses TRBV5-1 and TRBJ2-3, with a possible D match to TRBD2 (6 bases). CDR3 length: 15 residues. Trimming took off 4 bases at V and 1 base at J, with 13 bases between the two ends. Germline V gene sequence: CDR1 SGHRS, CDR2 YFSETQ. The DNA for the CDR3 is TGCGCCAGCAGCAGACGTAGCGGCGGCACAGATACGCAGTATTTT. This sequence encodes CASSRRSGGTDTQYF.